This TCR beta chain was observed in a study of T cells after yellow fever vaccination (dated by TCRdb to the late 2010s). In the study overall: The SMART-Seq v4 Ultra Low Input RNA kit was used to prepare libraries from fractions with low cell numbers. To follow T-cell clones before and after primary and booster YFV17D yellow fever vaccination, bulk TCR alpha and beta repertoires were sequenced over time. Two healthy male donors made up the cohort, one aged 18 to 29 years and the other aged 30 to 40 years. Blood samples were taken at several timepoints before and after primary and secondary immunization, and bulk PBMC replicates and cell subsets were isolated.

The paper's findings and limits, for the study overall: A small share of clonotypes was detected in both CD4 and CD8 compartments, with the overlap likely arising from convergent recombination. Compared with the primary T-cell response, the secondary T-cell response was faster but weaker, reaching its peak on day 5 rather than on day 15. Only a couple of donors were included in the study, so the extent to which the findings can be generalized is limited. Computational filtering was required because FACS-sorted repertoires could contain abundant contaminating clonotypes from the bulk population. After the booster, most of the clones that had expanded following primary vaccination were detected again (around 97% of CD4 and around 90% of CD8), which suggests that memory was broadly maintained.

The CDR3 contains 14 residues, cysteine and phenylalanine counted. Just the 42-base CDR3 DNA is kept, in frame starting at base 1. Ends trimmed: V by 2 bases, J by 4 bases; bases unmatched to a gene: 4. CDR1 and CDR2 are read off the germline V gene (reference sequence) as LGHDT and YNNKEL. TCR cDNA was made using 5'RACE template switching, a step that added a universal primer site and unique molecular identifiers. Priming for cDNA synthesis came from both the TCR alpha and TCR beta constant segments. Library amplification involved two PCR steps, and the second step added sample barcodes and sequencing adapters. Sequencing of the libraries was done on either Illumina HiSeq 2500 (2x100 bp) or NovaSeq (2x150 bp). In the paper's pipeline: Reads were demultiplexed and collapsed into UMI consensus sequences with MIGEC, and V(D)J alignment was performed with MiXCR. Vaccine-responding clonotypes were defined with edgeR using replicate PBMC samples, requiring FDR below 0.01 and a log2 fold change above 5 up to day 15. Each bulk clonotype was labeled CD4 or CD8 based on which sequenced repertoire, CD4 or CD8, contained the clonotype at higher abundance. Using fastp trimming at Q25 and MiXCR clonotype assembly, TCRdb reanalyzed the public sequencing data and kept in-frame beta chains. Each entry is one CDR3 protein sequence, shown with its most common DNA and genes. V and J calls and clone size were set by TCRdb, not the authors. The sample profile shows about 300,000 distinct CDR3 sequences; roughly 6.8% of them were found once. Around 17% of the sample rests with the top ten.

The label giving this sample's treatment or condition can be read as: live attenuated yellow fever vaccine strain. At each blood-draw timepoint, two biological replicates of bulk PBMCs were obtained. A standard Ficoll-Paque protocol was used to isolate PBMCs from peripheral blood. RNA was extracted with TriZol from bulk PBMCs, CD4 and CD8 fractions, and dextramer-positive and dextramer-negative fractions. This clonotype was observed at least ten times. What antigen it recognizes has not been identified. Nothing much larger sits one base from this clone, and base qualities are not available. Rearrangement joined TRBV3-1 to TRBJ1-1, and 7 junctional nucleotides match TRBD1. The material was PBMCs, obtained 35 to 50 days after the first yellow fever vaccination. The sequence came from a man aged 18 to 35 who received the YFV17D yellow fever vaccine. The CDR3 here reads CASSQRQGGTEAFF. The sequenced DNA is TGTGCCAGCAGCCAACGACAGGGCGGCACTGAAGCTTTCTTT. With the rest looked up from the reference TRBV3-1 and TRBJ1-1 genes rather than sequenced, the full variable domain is DTAVSQTPKYLVTQMGNDKSIKCEQNLGHDTMYWYKQDSKKFLKIMFSYNNKELIINETVPNRFSPKSPDKAHLNLHINSLELGDSAVYFCASSQRQGGTEAFFGQGTRLTVV.